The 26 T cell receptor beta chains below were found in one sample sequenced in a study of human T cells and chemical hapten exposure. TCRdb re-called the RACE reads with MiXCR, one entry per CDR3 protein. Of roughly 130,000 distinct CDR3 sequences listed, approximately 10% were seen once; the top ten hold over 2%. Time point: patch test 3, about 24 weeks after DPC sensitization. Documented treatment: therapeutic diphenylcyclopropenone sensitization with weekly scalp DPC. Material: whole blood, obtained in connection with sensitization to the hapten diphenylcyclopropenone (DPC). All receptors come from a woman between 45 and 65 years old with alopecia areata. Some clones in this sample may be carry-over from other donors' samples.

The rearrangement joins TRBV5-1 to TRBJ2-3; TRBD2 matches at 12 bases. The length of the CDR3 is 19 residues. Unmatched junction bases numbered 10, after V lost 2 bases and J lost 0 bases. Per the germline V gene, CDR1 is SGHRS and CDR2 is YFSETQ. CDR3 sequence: CASSFSPTSGGTSTDTQYF. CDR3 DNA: TGCGCCAGCAGCTTCTCCCCCACTAGCGGGGGGACAAGCACAGATACGCAGTATTTT.

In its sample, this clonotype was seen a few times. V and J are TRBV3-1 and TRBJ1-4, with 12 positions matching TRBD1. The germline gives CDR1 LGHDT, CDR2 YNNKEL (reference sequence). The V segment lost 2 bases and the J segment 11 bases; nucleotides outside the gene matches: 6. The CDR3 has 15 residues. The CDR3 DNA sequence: TGTGCCAGCAGCCAACCCGGGACAGGGGGCCTGAAACTGTTTTTT. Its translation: CASSQPGTGGLKLFF.

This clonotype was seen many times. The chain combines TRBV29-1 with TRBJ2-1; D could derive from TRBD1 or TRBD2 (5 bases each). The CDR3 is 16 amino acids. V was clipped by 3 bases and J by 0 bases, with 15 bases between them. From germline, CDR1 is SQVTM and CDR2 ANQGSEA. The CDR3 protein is CSVEGVRSSSYNEQFF. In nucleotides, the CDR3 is TGCAGCGTTGAGGGGGTGAGGTCGAGCTCCTACAATGAGCAGTTCTTC.

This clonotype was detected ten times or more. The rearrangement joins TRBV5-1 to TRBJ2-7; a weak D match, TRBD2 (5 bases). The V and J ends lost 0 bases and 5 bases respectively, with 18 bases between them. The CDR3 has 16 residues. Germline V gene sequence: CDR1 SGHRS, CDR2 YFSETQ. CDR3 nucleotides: TGCGCCAGCAGCTTGGCTGGGTCTCATCCCGGGAACGAGCAGTACTTC. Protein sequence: CASSLAGSHPGNEQYF.

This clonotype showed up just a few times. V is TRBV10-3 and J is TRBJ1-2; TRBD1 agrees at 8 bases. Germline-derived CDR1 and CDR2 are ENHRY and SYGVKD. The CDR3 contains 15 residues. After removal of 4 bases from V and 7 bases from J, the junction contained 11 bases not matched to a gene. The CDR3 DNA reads TGTGCCATCAGTGGCCAGGACAGGGTCTTTCGTGGCTACACCTTC. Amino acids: CAISGQDRVFRGYTF.

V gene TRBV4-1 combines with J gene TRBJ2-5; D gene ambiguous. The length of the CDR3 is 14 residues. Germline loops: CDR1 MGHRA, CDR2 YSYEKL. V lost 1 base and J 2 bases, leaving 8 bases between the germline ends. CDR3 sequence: CASSQVYRQETQYF. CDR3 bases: TGCGCCAGCAGCCAAGTTTACAGACAAGAGACCCAGTACTTC.

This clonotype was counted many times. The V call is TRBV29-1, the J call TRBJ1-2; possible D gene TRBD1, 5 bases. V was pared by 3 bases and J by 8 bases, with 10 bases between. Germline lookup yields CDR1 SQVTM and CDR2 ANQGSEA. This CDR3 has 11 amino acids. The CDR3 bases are TGCAGCGTTGACGTGGGGGAAGGCTACACCTTC. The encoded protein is CSVDVGEGYTF.

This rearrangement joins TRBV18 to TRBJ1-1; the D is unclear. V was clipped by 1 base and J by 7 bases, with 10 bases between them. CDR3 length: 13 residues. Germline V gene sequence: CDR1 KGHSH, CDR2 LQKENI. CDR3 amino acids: CASSPQSQLEAFF. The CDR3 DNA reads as TGTGCCAGCTCACCACAGAGCCAGCTTGAAGCTTTCTTT.

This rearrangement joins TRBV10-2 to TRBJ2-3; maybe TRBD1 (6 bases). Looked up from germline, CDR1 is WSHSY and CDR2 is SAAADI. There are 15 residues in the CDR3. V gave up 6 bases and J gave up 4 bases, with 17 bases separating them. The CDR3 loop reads CASRRTERSADTQYF. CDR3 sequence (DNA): TGCGCCAGCAGAAGGACAGAAAGGAGCGCAGATACGCAGTATTTT.

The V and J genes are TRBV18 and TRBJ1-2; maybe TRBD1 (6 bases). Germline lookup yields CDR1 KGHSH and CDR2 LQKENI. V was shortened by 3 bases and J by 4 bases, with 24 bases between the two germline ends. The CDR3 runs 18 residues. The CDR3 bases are TGTGCCAGCTCACCTTCGGGGACAATCCCGTCTGGGGGCTATGGCTACACCTTC. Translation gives CASSPSGTIPSGGYGYTF.

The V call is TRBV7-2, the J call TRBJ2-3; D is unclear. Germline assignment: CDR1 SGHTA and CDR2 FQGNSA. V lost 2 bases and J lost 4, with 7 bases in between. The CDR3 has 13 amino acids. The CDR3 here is CASSLKIADTQYF. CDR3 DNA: TGTGCCAGCAGCTTAAAGATCGCAGATACGCAGTATTTT.

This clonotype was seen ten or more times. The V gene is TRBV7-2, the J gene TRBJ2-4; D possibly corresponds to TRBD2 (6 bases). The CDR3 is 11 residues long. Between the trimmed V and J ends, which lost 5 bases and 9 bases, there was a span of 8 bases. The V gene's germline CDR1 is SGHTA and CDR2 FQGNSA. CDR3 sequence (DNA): TGTGCCAGCAGCCCCGGGAGCATTCAGTACTTC. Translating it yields CASSPGSIQYF. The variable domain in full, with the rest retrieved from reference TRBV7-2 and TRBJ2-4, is GAGVSQSPSNKVTEKGKDVELRCDPISGHTALYWYRQSLGQGLEFLIYFQGNSAPDKSGLPSDRFSAERTGGSVSTLTIQRTQQEDSAVYLCASSPGSIQYFGAGTRLSVL.

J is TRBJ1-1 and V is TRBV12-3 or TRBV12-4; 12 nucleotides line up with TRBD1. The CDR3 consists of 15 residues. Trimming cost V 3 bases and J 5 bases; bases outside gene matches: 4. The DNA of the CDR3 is TGTGCCAGCAGTTTCAGGGGACAGGGGGCGACTGAAGCTTTCTTT. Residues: CASSFRGQGATEAFF.

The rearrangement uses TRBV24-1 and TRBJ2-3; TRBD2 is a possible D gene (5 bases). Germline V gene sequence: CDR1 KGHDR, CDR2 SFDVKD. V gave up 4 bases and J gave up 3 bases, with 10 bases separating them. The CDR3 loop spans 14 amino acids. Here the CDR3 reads CATSEERATDTQYF. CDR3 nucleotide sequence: TGTGCCACCAGTGAGGAGAGGGCAACAGATACGCAGTATTTT.

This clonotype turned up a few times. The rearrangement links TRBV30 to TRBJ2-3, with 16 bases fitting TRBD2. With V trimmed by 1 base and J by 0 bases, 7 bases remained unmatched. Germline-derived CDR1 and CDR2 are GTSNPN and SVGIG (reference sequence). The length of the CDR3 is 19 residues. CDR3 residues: CAWSAGLAGGPVSTDTQYF. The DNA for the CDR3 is TGTGCCTGGAGTGCGGGACTAGCGGGAGGGCCAGTTAGCACAGATACGCAGTATTTT. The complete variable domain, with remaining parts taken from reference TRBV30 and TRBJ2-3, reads SQTIHQWPATLVQPVGSPLSLECTVEGTSNPNLYWYRQAAGRGLQLLFYSVGIGQISSEVPQNLSASRPQDRQFILSSKKLLLSDSGFYLCAWSAGLAGGPVSTDTQYFGPGTRLTVL.

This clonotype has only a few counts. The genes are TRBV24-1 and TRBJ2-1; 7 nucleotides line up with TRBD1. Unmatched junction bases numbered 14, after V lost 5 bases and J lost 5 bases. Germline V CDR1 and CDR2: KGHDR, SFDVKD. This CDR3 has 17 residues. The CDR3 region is CATSAKGLRDSNNEQFF. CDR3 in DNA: TGTGCCACCAGTGCCAAAGGGCTCCGGGACAGTAACAATGAGCAGTTCTTC.

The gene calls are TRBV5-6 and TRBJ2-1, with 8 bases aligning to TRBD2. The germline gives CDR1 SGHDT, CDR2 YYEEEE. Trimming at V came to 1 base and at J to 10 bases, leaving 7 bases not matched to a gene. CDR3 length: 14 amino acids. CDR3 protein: CASSLPGGIREQFF. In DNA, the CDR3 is TGTGCCAGCAGCTTGCCGGGGGGGATTCGGGAGCAGTTCTTC.

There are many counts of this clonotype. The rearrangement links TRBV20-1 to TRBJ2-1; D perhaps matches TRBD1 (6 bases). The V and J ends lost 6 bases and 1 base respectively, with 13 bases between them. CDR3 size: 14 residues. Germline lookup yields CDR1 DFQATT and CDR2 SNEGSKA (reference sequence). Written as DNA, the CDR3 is TGCAGTGCCCCTCCCAGGGGATCCTACAATGAGCAGTTCTTC. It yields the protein CSAPPRGSYNEQFF.

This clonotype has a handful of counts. As DNA, the CDR3 is TGTGCCAGCAGTTTGGCAGATAGCACAGATACGCAGTATTTT. This gives the protein CASSLADSTDTQYF. The rearrangement joins TRBV12-3 or TRBV12-4 to TRBJ2-3; no clear D gene. Trimming removed 3 bases from V and 0 bases from J, with 7 bases in between. The CDR3 is 14 residues long.

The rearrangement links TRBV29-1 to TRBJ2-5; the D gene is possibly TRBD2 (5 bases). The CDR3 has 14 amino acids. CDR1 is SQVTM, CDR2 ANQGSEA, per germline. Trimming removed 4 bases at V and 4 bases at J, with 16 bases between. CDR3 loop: CSVARGSGSETQYF. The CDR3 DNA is TGCAGCGTTGCCCGGGGATCGGGGTCAGAGACCCAGTACTTC.

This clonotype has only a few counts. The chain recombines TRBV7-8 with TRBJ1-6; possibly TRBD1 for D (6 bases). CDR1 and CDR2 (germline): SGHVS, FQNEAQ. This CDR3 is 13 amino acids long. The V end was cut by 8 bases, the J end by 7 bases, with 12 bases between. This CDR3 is CASQGQRNSPLHF. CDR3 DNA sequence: TGTGCCAGCCAGGGGCAGCGCAATTCACCCCTCCACTTT.

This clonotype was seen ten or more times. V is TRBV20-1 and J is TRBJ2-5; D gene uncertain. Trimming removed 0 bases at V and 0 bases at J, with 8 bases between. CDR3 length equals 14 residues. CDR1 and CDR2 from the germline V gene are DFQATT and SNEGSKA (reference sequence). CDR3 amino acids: CSARDDGYQETQYF. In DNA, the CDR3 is TGCAGTGCTAGAGATGACGGGTACCAAGAGACCCAGTACTTC.

In DNA, the CDR3 is TGTGCCAGCAGTTACGGGTTGTACGAGCAGTACTTC. Its protein product is CASSYGLYEQYF. The chain uses TRBV6-2 or TRBV6-3 and TRBJ2-7; D remains unclear. The CDR3 is made up of 12 amino acids. Germline V CDR1 and CDR2: MNHEY, SVGEGT. The ends were cut back, 2 bases at V and 4 bases at J, with 6 bases in the middle.

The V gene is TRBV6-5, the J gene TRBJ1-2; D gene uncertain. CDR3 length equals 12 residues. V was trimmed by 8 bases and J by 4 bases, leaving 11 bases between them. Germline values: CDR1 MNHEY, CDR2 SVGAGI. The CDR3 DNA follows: TGTGCCAGCGGGGATCGGTTCTATGGCTACACCTTC. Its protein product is CASGDRFYGYTF.

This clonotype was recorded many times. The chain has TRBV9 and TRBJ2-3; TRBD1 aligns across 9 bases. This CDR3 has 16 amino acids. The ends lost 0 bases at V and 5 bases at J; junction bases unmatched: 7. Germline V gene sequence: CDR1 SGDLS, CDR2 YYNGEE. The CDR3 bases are TGTGCCAGCAGCGTAGGGGGACAGGGTCGGGGAGATACGCAGTATTTT. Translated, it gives CASSVGGQGRGDTQYF.

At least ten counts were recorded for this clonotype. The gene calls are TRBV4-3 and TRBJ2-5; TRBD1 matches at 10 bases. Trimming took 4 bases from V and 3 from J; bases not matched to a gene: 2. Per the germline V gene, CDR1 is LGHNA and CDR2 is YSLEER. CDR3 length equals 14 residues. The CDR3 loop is CASSPGTGEETQYF. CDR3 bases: TGCGCCAGCAGCCCCGGGACAGGGGAAGAGACCCAGTACTTC.